The source of this T cell receptor (beta chain) is a study of CXCR3-negative and CXCR3-positive naive CD8 T cells. Whole-study results and caveats: Naive subsets did not differ in surface CD5, and TRB CDR3 properties served to infer TCR strength. TRBV-TRBJ usage was similar across naive CXCR3 subsets but distinct in memory cells.

As concerns this clonotype: No antigen is known for it.

With UMI labels, 5' RACE was used to prepare the TRB cDNA libraries. TCRdb re-called the 5' RACE reads and catalogs CDR3 proteins one per entry, DNA excluded. Its table records about 90,000 distinct CDR3 sequences. The authors gated naive CD8+ T cells as CD45RO-CCR7+CD27+CD95-. The CDR3 is 16 residues long. The receptor comes from a human donor in good health. Some clones in this sample may be carry-over from other donors' samples. The chain recombines TRBV21-1 with TRBJ2-7; TCRdb indicates TRBD1, and absent DNA this call remains unverified. TRBV21-1 is listed as a pseudogene. The sample was naive CXCR3- CD8+ T cells from blood. Subset indicated: CD45RO-CCR7+CD27+CD95- naive CD8+ T cells lacking CXCR3 (TNR3-). CDR3 sequence: CASSTEAGTSSYEQYF.